This T cell receptor (beta chain) stems from a study of T cells in Graves' hyperthyroidism and ophthalmopathy. On the study more broadly: Before any treatment, at initial diagnosis, peripheral blood was collected. General observations from the study: Among thyroid clonotypes expanded above 0.001, most also appeared in blood. Using 13 V-J features, a model discriminated ophthalmopathy from stable hyperthyroidism. For ophthalmopathy, model prediction preceded onset by a median 6.5 months.

Authors of the study amplified TCR beta CDR3 regions from RNA transcripts. The TCR CDR3 was amplified in a first-round RT-PCR using the HTBI primer set. Via MiXCR, TCRdb re-called the multiplex PCR reads, giving one row per CDR3 protein. The sample yields approximately 300,000 distinct CDR3 sequences, 15% to 20% seen once. This clonotype was counted between two and nine times. Its cognate antigen is unknown. Trimming took off 2 bases at V and 0 bases at J, with 10 bases between the two ends. In germline, CDR1 is KGHDR, CDR2 SFDVKD. The CDR3 has 16 amino acids. The chain has TRBV24-1 and TRBJ2-1; D possibly corresponds to TRBD1 (5 bases). The sequencing input was blood. This clonotype originated in a man over 45 with Graves' ophthalmopathy. CDR3 in amino acids: CATSDSQGSSYNEQFF. As DNA, the CDR3 is TGTGCCACCAGTGATTCTCAGGGAAGCTCCTACAATGAGCAGTTCTTC.